This T cell receptor (beta chain) was sequenced for a study of OX40 agonist ivuxolimab in advanced cancers. About this clone itself: Its antigen is still unknown.

The study's findings and limits: At 0.1 to 3.0 mg/kg and by week 6, clonal expansion occurred in CD4+ and CD8+ blood T cells.

Sequencing used immunoSEQ multiplex PCR; TCRdb keeps in-frame clones, though not all of them. The data show over 50,000 clones, with 88% seen just once and approximately 5.4% held by the top ten. The germline V and J ends were trimmed by 9 bases and 1 base, with 14 bases remaining between them. There are 14 residues in the CDR3. The germline V gene has CDR1 SNHLY and CDR2 FYNNEI. The sequences come from CD4+ or CD8+ T cells sorted from blood, collected in a trial of the OX40 agonist ivuxolimab. The receptor was isolated from an adult with an advanced solid tumor such as melanoma, head and neck, liver or kidney cancer. The chain carries TRBV2 and TRBJ2-3; D may be TRBD2 (7 bases). This chain's CDR3 is CASGAGARTDTQYF. CDR3 DNA: TGTGCCAGTGGGGCGGGGGCCCGCACAGATACGCAGTATTTT.